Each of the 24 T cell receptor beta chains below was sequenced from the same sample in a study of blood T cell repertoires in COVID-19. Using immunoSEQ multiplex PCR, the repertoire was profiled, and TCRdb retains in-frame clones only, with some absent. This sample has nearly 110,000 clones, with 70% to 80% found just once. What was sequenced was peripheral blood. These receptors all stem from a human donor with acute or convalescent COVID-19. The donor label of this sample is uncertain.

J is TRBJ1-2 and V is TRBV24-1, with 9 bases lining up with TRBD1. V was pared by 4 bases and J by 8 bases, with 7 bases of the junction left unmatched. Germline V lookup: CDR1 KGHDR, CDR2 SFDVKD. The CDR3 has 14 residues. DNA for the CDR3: TGTGCCACCAGTGACCCGGGACAGGGAGGGGGCTACACCTTC. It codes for CATSDPGQGGGYTF.

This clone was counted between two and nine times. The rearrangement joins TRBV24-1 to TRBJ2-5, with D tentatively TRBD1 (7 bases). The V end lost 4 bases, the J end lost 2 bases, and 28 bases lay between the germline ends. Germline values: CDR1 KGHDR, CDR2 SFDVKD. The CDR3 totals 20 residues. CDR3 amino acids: CATSEGGLGTAYGRQETQYF. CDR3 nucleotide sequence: TGTGCCACCAGTGAAGGAGGACTCGGGACAGCCTACGGGAGACAAGAGACCCAGTACTTC.

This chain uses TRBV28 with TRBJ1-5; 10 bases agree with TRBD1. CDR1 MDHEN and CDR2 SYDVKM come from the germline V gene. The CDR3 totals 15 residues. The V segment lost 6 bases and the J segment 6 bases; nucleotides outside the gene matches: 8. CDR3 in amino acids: CASRKDRGRSQPQHF. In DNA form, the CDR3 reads TGTGCCAGCAGGAAAGACAGGGGGCGAAGTCAGCCCCAGCATTTT.

The CDR3 loop reads CASSVVMDLHDTQYF. The CDR3 region has the DNA TGTGCCAGCAGCGTAGTAATGGACTTACACGATACGCAGTATTTT. This rearrangement joins TRBV9 to TRBJ2-3, with D tentatively TRBD2 (5 bases). Germline loops: CDR1 SGDLS, CDR2 YYNGEE. The ends were cut back, 0 bases at V and 6 bases at J, with 14 bases in the middle. The CDR3 is 15 amino acids.

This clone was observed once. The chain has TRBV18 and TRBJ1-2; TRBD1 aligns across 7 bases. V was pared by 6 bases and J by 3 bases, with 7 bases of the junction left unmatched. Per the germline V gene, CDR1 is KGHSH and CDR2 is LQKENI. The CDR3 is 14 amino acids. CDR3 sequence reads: CASSVGGGDYGYTF. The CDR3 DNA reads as TGTGCCAGCTCCGTAGGAGGGGGCGACTATGGCTACACCTTC.

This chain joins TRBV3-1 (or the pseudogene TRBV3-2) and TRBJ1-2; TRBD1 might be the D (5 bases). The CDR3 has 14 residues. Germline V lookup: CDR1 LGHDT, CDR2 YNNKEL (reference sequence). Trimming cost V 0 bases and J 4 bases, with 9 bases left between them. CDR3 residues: CASSQERQSYGYTF. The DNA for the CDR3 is TGTGCCAGCAGCCAAGAGAGACAGAGCTATGGCTACACCTTC.

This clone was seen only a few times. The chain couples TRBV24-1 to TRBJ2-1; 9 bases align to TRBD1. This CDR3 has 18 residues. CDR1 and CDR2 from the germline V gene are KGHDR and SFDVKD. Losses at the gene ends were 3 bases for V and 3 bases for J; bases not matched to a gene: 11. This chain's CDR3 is CATSDPPGTGRGYNEQFF. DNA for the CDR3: TGTGCCACCAGTGATCCCCCCGGGACAGGGAGGGGCTACAATGAGCAGTTCTTC.

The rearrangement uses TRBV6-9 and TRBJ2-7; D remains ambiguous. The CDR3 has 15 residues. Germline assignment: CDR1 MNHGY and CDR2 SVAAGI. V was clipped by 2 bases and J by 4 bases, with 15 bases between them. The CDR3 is CASSYERQHAYEQYF. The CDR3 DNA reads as TGTGCCAGCAGTTATGAACGACAACATGCTTACGAGCAGTACTTC.

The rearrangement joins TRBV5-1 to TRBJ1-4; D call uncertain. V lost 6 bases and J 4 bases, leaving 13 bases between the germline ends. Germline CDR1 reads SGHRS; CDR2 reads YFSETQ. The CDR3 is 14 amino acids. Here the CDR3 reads CASNSGSLNEKLFF. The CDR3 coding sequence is TGCGCCAGCAACAGCGGCAGCCTTAATGAAAAACTGTTTTTT.

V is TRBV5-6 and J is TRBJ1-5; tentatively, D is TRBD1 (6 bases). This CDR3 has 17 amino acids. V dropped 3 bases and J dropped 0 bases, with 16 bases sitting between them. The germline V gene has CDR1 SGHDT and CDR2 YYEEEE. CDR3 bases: TGTGCCAGCAGCTCGAGTACAGGGCCTTATAGCAATCAGCCCCAGCATTTT. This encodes CASSSSTGPYSNQPQHF.

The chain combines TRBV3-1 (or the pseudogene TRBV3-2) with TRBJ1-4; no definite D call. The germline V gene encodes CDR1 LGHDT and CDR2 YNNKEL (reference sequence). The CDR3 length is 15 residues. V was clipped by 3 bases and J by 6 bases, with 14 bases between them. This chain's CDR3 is CASSHAAGGYEKLFF. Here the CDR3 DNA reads TGTGCCAGCAGCCATGCCGCAGGAGGTTATGAAAAACTGTTTTTT.

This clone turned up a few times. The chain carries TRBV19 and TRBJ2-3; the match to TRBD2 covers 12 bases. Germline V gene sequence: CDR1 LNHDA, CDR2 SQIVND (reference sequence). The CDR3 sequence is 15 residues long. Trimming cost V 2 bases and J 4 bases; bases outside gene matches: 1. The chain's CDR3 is CASSITSGGPDTQYF. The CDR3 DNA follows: TGTGCCAGTAGTATAACTAGCGGGGGGCCAGATACGCAGTATTTT.

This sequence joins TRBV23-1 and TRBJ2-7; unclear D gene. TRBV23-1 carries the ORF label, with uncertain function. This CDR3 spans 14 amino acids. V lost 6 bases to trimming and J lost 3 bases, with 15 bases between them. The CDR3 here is CASRRPGRLYEQYF. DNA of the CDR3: TGCGCCAGCAGGCGACCGGGTCGCCTCTACGAGCAGTACTTC.

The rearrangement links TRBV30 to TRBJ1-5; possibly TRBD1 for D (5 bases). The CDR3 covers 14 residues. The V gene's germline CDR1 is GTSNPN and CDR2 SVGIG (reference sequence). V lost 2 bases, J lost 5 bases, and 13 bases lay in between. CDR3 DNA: TGTGCCTGGAGTATAGGACAAGGCGATCAGCCCCAGCATTTT. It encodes CAWSIGQGDQPQHF.

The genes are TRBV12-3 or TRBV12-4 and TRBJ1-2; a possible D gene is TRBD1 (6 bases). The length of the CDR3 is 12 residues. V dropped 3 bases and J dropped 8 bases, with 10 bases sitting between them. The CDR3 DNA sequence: TGTGCCAGCAGTTTTAGGGGGAGCGGCTACACCTTC. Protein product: CASSFRGSGYTF.

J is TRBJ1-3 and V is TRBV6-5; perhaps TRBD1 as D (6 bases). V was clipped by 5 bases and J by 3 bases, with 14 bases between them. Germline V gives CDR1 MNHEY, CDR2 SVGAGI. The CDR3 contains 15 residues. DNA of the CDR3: TGTGCCAGCAGTAGAGGGGGGGCGGGTGGAAACACCATATATTTT. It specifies CASSRGGAGGNTIYF.

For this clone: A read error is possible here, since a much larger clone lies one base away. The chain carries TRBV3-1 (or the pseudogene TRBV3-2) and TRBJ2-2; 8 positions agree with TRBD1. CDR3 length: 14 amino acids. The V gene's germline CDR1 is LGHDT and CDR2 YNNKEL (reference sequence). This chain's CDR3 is CASSPNRGAGKLFF. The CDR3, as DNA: TGTGCCAGCAGCCCAAACAGGGGGGCCGGGAAGCTGTTTTTT.

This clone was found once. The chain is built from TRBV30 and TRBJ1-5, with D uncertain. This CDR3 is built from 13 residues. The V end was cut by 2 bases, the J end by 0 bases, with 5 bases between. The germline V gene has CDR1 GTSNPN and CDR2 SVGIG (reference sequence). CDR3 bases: TGTGCCTGGAGTTCCCATAGCAATCAGCCCCAGCATTTT. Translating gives CAWSSHSNQPQHF.

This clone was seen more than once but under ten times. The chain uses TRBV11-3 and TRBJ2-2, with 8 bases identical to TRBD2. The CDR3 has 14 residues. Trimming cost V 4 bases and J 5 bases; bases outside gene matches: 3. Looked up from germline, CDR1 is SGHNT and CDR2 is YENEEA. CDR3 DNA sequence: TGTGCCAGCAGCTCCCGGGAGGGGACCGGGGAGCTGTTTTTT. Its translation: CASSSREGTGELFF.

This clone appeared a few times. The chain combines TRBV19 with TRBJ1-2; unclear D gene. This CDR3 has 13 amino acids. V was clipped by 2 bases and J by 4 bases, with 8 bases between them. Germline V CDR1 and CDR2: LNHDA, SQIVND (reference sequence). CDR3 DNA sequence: TGTGCCAGTAGTATAAGCGGTTTCTATGGCTACACCTTC. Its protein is CASSISGFYGYTF.

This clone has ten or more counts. This CDR3 is CASSPFTDTQYF. In DNA form, the CDR3 reads TGTGCCAGCAGCCCGTTCACAGATACGCAGTATTTT. The chain joins TRBV5-6 to TRBJ2-3; D is uncertain. The germline gives CDR1 SGHDT, CDR2 YYEEEE. The CDR3 is made up of 12 amino acids. With 4 bases removed from V and 2 bases from J, the gap between germline ends came to 5 bases.

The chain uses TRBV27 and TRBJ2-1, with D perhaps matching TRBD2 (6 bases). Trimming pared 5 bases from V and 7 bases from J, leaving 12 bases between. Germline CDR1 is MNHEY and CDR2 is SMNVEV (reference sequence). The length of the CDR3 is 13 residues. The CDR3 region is CASSRTNLNEQFF. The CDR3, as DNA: TGTGCCAGCAGTAGGACTAACCTAAATGAGCAGTTCTTC.

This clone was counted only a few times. CDR3 residues: CASRSGGSDTQYF. The CDR3 nucleotides are TGTGCCAGCAGGTCTGGTGGCTCAGATACGCAGTATTTT. This rearrangement joins TRBV25-1 to TRBJ2-3; D is ambiguous. Germline CDR1 is MGHDK and CDR2 is SYGVNS. V gave up 6 bases and J gave up 4 bases, with 11 bases separating them. This CDR3 has 13 residues.

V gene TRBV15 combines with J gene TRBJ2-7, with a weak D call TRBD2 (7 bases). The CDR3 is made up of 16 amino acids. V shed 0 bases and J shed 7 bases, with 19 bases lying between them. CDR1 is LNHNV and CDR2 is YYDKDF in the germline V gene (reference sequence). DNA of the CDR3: TGTGCCACCAGCAGAGATTCCCTGGGGGGGGCGAGAGAGCAGTACTTC. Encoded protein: CATSRDSLGGAREQYF.